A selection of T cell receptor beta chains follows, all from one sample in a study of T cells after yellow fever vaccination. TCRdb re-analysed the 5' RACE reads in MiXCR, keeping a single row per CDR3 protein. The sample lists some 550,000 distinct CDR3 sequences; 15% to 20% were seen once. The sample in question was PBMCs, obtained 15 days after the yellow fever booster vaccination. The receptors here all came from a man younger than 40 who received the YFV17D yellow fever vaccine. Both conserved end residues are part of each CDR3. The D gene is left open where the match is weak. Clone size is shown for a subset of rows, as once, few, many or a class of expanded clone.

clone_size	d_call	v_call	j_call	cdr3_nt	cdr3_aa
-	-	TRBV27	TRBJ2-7	TGTGCCAGCAGTTTAGGGCCCTCGCTGAGGCAGTACTTC	CASSLGPSLRQYF
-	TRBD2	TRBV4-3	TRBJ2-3	TGCGCCAGCAGCCAATCTCAGGGAGGGGATACAGATACGCAGTATTTT	CASSQSQGGDTDTQYF
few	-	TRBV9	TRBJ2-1	TGTGCCAGCAGCGTAGCTGACCTGCGCAGGGAATACAATGAGCAGTTCTTC	CASSVADLRREYNEQFF
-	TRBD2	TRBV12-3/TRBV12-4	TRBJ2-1	TGTGCCAGCAGTTTACGGGAGGTCTCCTACAATGAGCAGTTCTTC	CASSLREVSYNEQFF
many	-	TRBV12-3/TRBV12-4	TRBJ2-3	TGTGCCAGCAGTGACGGACTGAGCACAGATACGCAGTATTTT	CASSDGLSTDTQYF
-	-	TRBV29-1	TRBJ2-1	TGCAGCGCCGGGGGGCGGGATGAGCAGTTCTTC	CSAGGRDEQFF
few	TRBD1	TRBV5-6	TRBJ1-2	TGTGCCAGCAGCTTGGCAGGGGGCGGCGACTACACCTTC	CASSLAGGGDYTF
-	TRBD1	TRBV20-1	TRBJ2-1	TGCAGTGCTATGGGACAGGGTGGGATCAATGAGCAGTTCTTC	CSAMGQGGINEQFF
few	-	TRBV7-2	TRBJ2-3	TGTGCCAGCAGCCAACACCCCACAGATACGCAGTATTTT	CASSQHPTDTQYF
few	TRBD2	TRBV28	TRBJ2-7	TGTGCCAGCAAACTACCCGGGAGGGAGCAGTACTTC	CASKLPGREQYF
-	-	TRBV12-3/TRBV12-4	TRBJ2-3	TGTGCCAGCTCCAGACAGTGGAGCACAGATACGCAGTATTTT	CASSRQWSTDTQYF
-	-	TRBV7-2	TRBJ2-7	TGTGCCAGCAGCTTAGGGGTCAGAGACTACGAGCAGTACTTC	CASSLGVRDYEQYF
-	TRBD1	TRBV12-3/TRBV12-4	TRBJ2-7	TGTGCCAGCAGAGCAGACAGGGGGCTGTACGAGCAGTACTTC	CASRADRGLYEQYF
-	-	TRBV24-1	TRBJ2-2	TGTGCCACCAGTTTCGAACGTGGCGGCGGGGAGCTGTTTTTT	CATSFERGGGELFF
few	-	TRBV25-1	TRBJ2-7	TGTGCCAGCAGTGAGTGGGCAGGGTCTGGTGAGCAGTACTTC	CASSEWAGSGEQYF
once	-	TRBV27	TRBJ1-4	TGTGCCAGCAGACCATCGGACAGATCGAATGAAAAACTGTTTTTT	CASRPSDRSNEKLFF
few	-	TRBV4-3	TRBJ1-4	TGCGCCAGCAGCCAAGCTCGGCAGGGCTCGAGTGAAAAACTGTTTTTT	CASSQARQGSSEKLFF
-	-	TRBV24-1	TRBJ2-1	TGTGCCACCAGTGATTCGACTAGGTTTGAAGAGGAGCAGTTCTTC	CATSDSTRFEEEQFF
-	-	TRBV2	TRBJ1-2	TGTGCCAGCAGTTTTGAAGGGGACGCGCTGAGCGGGCGTTTGTTC	CASSFEGDALSGRLF
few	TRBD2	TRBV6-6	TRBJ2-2	TGTGCCAGCAGTTGGCCGACTAGCGGCACCGGGGAGCTGTTTTTT	CASSWPTSGTGELFF